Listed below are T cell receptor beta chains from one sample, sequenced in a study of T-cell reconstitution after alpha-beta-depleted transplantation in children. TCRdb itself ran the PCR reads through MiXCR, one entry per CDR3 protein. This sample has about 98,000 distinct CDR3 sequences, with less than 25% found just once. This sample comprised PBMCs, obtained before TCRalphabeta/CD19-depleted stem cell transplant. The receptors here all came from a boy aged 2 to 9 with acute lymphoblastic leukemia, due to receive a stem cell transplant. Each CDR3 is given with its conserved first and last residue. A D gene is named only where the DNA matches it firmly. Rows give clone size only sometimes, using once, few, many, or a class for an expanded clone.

CDR3: CASSTSGNTGELFF; DNA: TGCGCCAGTTCGACTAGCGGGAACACCGGGGAGCTGTTTTTT; D: TRBD2; J: TRBJ2-2; V: TRBV4-1; size: NA
CDR3: CASSLHGREDGYTF; DNA: TGTGCCAGCAGCCTCCACGGCAGGGAGGATGGCTACACCTTC; D: NA; J: TRBJ1-2; V: TRBV3-1; size: many
CDR3: CSVGTGLNQPQHF; DNA: TGCAGCGTTGGAACAGGACTCAATCAGCCCCAGCATTTT; D: NA; J: TRBJ1-5; V: TRBV29-1; size: few
CDR3: CASSHLISLGRQETQYF; DNA: TGTGCCAGCAGCCACTTAATTTCCCTGGGCAGGCAAGAGACCCAGTACTTC; D: NA; J: TRBJ2-5; V: TRBV7-2; size: NA
CDR3: CASSTDRGSFYEQYF; DNA: TGTGCCAGCTCGACCGACAGGGGATCCTTTTACGAGCAGTACTTC; D: TRBD1; J: TRBJ2-7; V: TRBV18; size: NA
CDR3: CATSSGSSYNEQFF; DNA: TGTGCCACCAGCAGCGGGAGCTCCTACAATGAGCAGTTCTTC; D: NA; J: TRBJ2-1; V: TRBV15; size: NA
CDR3: CASSPLLAAGPYNEQFF; DNA: TGTGCCAGCAGCCCCTTACTAGCGGCGGGGCCCTACAATGAGCAGTTCTTC; D: TRBD2; J: TRBJ2-1; V: TRBV5-5; size: few
CDR3: CASSPAAGGITEAFF; DNA: TGTGCCAGTAGCCCGGCAGCGGGGGGGATCACTGAAGCTTTCTTT; D: NA; J: TRBJ1-1; V: TRBV12-3/TRBV12-4; size: NA
CDR3: CASSRDRANTGELFF; DNA: TGCGCCAGCAGCCGGGACAGGGCTAACACCGGGGAGCTGTTTTTT; D: TRBD1; J: TRBJ2-2; V: TRBV5-1; size: NA
CDR3: CASSHIAGGLSNEQFF; DNA: TGCGCCAGCAGCCACATAGCGGGAGGGCTAAGCAACGAGCAGTTCTTC; D: TRBD2; J: TRBJ2-1; V: TRBV5-1; size: once
CDR3: CASSDARQGATGELFF; DNA: TGTGCCAGCAGTGACGCTCGACAGGGGGCCACCGGGGAGCTGTTTTTT; D: TRBD1; J: TRBJ2-2; V: TRBV25-1; size: few